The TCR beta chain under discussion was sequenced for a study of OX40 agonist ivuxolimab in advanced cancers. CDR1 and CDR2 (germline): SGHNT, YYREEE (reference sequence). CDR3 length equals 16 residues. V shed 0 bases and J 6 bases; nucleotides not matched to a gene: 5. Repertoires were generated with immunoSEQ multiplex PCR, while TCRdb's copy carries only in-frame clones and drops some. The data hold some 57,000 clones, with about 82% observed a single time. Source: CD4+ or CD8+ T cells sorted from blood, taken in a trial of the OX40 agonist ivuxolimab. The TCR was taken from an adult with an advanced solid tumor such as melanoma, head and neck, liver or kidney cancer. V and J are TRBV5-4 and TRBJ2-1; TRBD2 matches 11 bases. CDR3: CASSLDSGGASNEQFF. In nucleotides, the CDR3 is TGTGCCAGCAGCTTGGATAGCGGGGGGGCGTCCAATGAGCAGTTCTTC.